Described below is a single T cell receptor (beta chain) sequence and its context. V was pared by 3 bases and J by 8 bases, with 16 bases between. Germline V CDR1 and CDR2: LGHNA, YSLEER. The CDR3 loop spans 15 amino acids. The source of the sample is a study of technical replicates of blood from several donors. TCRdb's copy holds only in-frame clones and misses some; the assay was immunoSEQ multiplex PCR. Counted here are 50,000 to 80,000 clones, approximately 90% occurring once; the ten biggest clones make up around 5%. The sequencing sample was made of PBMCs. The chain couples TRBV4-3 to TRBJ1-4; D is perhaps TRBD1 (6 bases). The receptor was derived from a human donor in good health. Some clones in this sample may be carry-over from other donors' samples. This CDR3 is CASSQVGGLVEKLFF. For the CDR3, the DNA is TGCGCCAGCAGCCAGGTGGGGGGGCTTGTCGAAAAACTGTTTTTT.